Below are 20 T cell receptor beta chains sequenced from a single sample in a study of vaccination effects on CD4 cells after COVID-19. Following culture for under 12 days, CD4+ T cells were isolated. TCRdb keeps only in-frame clones here, not all; method: immunoSEQ multiplex PCR. This sample carries tens of thousands of clones, under 80% of them seen once, and the ten largest clones take under 30%. These receptors lack a known antigen. This specimen was CD4+ T cells from PBMCs cultured without peptide, taken before COVID-19 vaccination. These receptors all stem from a human donor who had a prior SARS-CoV-2 infection.

The chain is built from TRBV4-1 and TRBJ1-5, with no clear D. This CDR3 contains 15 residues. The germline CDR1 and CDR2 sequences are MGHRA and YSYEKL. Trimming cost V 0 bases and J 5 bases, with 11 bases left between them. The CDR3 reads CASSQDRQEDQPQHF. CDR3 sequence (DNA): TGCGCCAGCAGCCAAGACCGGCAGGAAGATCAGCCCCAGCATTTT.

The CDR3 reads CASSIAGAETQYF. The CDR3 nucleotides read TGTGCCAGCAGTATAGCGGGAGCGGAGACCCAGTACTTC. V is TRBV7-3 and J is TRBJ2-5, with 9 bases fitting TRBD2. Germline V CDR1 and CDR2: SGHTA, FQGTGA. CDR3 length: 13 amino acids. V lost 6 bases, J lost 5 bases, and 4 bases stayed unmatched.

The V call is TRBV19, the J call TRBJ2-5; 8 positions match TRBD2. Germline V gene data show CDR1 as LNHDA and CDR2 as SQIVND (reference sequence). CDR3 length equals 13 residues. V lost 4 bases and J lost 7; bases outside the gene matches: 5. The DNA for the CDR3 is TGTGCCAGTAGTACCACACGGGGGGGGACCCAGTACTTC. It is translated as CASSTTRGGTQYF.

The chain couples TRBV24-1 to TRBJ2-7; 9 positions match TRBD1. CDR1 is KGHDR, CDR2 SFDVKD, per germline. CDR3 length: 15 amino acids. J gave up 7 bases and V 2 bases, and 8 bases lay outside the gene matches. CDR3 coding DNA: TGTGCCACCAGTGATTCCGCCGGGACAGGGAGTGAGCAGTACTTC. This translates into CATSDSAGTGSEQYF.

The chain joins TRBV30 to TRBJ2-2; D uncertain. The V and J ends lost 0 bases and 3 bases respectively, with 2 bases between them. The CDR3 has 12 residues. Germline V lookup: CDR1 GTSNPN, CDR2 SVGIG (reference sequence). The CDR3 here is CAWSVYTGELFF. Here the CDR3 DNA reads TGTGCCTGGAGTGTATACACCGGGGAGCTGTTTTTT.

This clone was seen just once. V gene TRBV19 combines with J gene TRBJ2-3; D is perhaps TRBD1 (5 bases). Trimming took 2 bases from V and 5 from J, leaving 14 bases between them. CDR3 length equals 15 residues. CDR1 LNHDA and CDR2 SQIVND come from the germline V gene (reference sequence). CDR3 DNA sequence: TGTGCCAGTAGTATAACAGGCCTGGTAGGAGATACGCAGTATTTT. It codes for CASSITGLVGDTQYF.

The rearrangement links TRBV2 to TRBJ1-4; 9 positions match TRBD1. V gave up 8 bases and J gave up 8 bases; unmatched junction bases: 9. From germline, CDR1 is SNHLY and CDR2 FYNNEI. This CDR3 has 14 amino acids. The CDR3 DNA reads as TGTGCCAGCCTGGACAGGGGAGGAGGGGAAAAACTGTTTTTT. Its translation is CASLDRGGGEKLFF.

The rearrangement links TRBV11-2 to TRBJ2-7; TRBD1 is a possible D gene (5 bases). V lost 2 bases to trimming and J lost 6 bases, with 14 bases between them. CDR1 is SGHAT and CDR2 is FQNNGV in the germline V gene. The CDR3 totals 14 residues. CDR3 protein: CASSLQPSGREQYF. The CDR3, as DNA: TGTGCCAGCAGCTTACAACCATCAGGGCGCGAGCAGTACTTC.

This chain connects TRBV18 to TRBJ2-4; D may be TRBD1 (5 bases). V was clipped by 3 bases and J by 1 base, with 10 bases between them. This CDR3 comprises 15 residues. Germline CDR1 and CDR2: KGHSH and LQKENI. The CDR3 DNA is TGTGCCAGCTCACCCCAGGGTGAGGCCAAAAACATTCAGTACTTC. This sequence encodes CASSPQGEAKNIQYF.

The gene calls are TRBV9 and TRBJ2-1; D not resolved. This CDR3 comprises 18 residues. Trimming took off 0 bases at V and 5 bases at J, with 21 bases between the two ends. CDR1 and CDR2 (germline): SGDLS, YYNGEE. This CDR3 is CASSVVPHREIGNNEQFF. In DNA, the CDR3 is TGTGCCAGCAGCGTAGTCCCACACCGCGAGATCGGAAACAATGAGCAGTTCTTC.

V usage is TRBV19 and J usage is TRBJ2-5; D is uncertain. The V and J ends lost 5 bases and 10 bases respectively, with 11 bases between them. Germline V gives CDR1 LNHDA, CDR2 SQIVND (reference sequence). This CDR3 contains 11 residues. CDR3 region: CASSAEVVQYF. CDR3 DNA: TGTGCCAGTAGTGCCGAGGTTGTCCAGTACTTC.

V is TRBV5-1 and J is TRBJ2-1; no clear D gene. The germline V gene has CDR1 SGHRS and CDR2 YFSETQ. This CDR3 spans 17 amino acids. V lost 0 bases and J 6 bases, leaving 19 bases between the germline ends. The DNA of the CDR3 is TGCGCCAGCAGCTTGGTATCTCGCCTGGGTTCCGGCAATGAGCAGTTCTTC. Translated, it gives CASSLVSRLGSGNEQFF.

The chain couples TRBV3-1 (or the pseudogene TRBV3-2) to TRBJ2-2, with a tentative D call TRBD2 (6 bases). CDR1 LGHDT and CDR2 YNNKEL come from the germline V gene (reference sequence). Trimming cost V 4 bases and J 8 bases, with 14 bases left between them. CDR3 length: 14 residues. The DNA of the CDR3 is TGTGCCAGCAGCCCCCGGGACTTAGGTGGGGAGCTGTTTTTT. It codes for CASSPRDLGGELFF.

In this sample, this clone turned up a few times. This chain uses TRBV2 with TRBJ2-2; a possible D gene is TRBD1 (5 bases). This CDR3 is built from 12 residues. Germline V CDR1 and CDR2: SNHLY, FYNNEI. Trimming pared 6 bases from V and 7 bases from J, leaving 9 bases between. CDR3 protein: CASRQGNGELFF. Written as DNA, the CDR3 is TGTGCCAGCAGGCAGGGTAACGGGGAGCTGTTTTTT.

This chain connects TRBV7-9 to TRBJ2-3; a possible D gene is TRBD1 (5 bases). Germline V gives CDR1 SEHNR, CDR2 FQNEAQ (reference sequence). V was clipped by 10 bases and J by 9 bases, with 20 bases between them. The CDR3 length is 13 residues. Here the CDR3 reads CATEGAPESTQYF. The DNA for the CDR3 is TGTGCCACCGAAGGGGCTCCGGAGTCAACGCAGTATTTT.

J is TRBJ2-7 and V is TRBV6-5; 8 bases match TRBD1. The CDR3 is 13 residues long. V gave up 2 bases and J gave up 6 bases; unmatched junction bases: 3. The germline gives CDR1 MNHEY, CDR2 SVGAGI. DNA for the CDR3: TGTGCCAGCAGTTACCCCGGGACAGGCGAGCAGTACTTC. Protein: CASSYPGTGEQYF.

V gene TRBV6-1 combines with J gene TRBJ2-5; a weak D match, TRBD1 (6 bases). V was clipped by 4 bases and J by 3 bases, with 12 bases between them. This CDR3 is built from 14 residues. CDR1 is MNHNS, CDR2 SASEGT, per germline. In nucleotides, the CDR3 is TGTGCCAGCAGTGTAGCAGGGGTCGAAGAGACCCAGTACTTC. It specifies CASSVAGVEETQYF.

The J gene is TRBJ2-7, the V gene TRBV4-2; D is perhaps TRBD1 or TRBD2 (5 bases each). The V gene's germline CDR1 is LGHNA and CDR2 YNFKEQ. The CDR3 consists of 14 residues. With 2 bases removed from V and 4 bases from J, the gap between germline ends came to 12 bases. CDR3 loop: CASSQSGARYEQYF. The CDR3 nucleotides are TGTGCCAGCAGCCAATCCGGGGCCAGATACGAGCAGTACTTC.

The chain couples TRBV15 to TRBJ1-4; 7 nucleotides match TRBD1. Germline CDR1 LNHNV, CDR2 YYDKDF (reference sequence). The V and J ends lost 10 bases and 7 bases, in that order; junction bases with no gene match: 9. This CDR3 is 13 amino acids long. The CDR3 DNA reads as TGTGCCAGCCAGCGACAGGGCGTTGAAAAACTGTTTTTT. Protein sequence: CASQRQGVEKLFF.

This clone was recorded a few times. This chain links TRBV11-3 with TRBJ1-4; D unclear. The V gene lost 2 bases and the J gene lost 10 bases, with 14 bases spanning the gap. Germline loops: CDR1 SGHNT, CDR2 YENEEA. This CDR3 contains 14 residues. CDR3 sequence (DNA): TGTGCCAGCAGCTTAAGTCAAGGAGTTGGAAAACTGTTTTTT. It yields the protein CASSLSQGVGKLFF.